This T cell receptor beta chain was identified in a study of cytomegalovirus exposure and HLA in healthy donors. CDR1 and CDR2 (germline): SGHRS, YFSETQ. The V end lost 3 bases, the J end lost 2 bases, and 4 bases lay between the germline ends. This CDR3 is built from 12 residues. In the PCR, 60 Vbeta and 13 Jbeta primers were used. Profiled with immunoSEQ multiplex PCR; TCRdb holds only in-frame clones, not every one. The table includes about 170,000 clones, about 65% detected once. Sample: PBMCs. V usage is TRBV5-1 and J usage is TRBJ2-3, with D hard to call. The sequence came from a man in his forties or fifties in good health and CMV-seropositive. The CDR3 here is CASSSFTDTQYF. In nucleotides, the CDR3 is TGCGCCAGCAGCTCGTTCACAGATACGCAGTATTTT.